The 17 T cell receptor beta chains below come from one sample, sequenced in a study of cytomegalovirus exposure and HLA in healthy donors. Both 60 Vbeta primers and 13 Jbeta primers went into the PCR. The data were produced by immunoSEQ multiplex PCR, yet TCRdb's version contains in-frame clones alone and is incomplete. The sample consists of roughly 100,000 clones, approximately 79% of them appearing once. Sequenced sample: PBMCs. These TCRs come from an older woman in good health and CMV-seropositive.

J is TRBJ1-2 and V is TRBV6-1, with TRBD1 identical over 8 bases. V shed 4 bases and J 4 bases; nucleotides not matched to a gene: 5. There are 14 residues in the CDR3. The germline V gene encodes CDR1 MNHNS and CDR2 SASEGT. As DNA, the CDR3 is TGTGCCAGCAGTGGAGGACAGGGCCGCTATGGCTACACCTTC. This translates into CASSGGQGRYGYTF.

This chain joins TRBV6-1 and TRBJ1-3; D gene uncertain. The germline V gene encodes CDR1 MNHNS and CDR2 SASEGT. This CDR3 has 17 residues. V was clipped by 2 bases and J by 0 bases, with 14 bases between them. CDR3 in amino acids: CASSEFGSGSSGNTIYF. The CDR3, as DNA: TGTGCCAGCAGTGAATTTGGAAGCGGAAGCTCTGGAAACACCATATATTTT.

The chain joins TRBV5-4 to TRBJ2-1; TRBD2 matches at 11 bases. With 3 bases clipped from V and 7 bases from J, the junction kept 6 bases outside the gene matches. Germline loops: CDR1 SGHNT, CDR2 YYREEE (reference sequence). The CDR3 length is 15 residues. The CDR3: CASSSSGRQGNEQFF. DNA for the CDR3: TGTGCCAGCAGCTCTAGCGGGAGGCAGGGGAATGAGCAGTTCTTC.

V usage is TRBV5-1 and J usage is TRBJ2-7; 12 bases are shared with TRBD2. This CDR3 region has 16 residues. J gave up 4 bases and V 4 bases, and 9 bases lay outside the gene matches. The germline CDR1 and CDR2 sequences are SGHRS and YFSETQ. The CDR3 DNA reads TGCGCCAGCAGCGTACTGACTAGCGGGAGTTCATACGAGCAGTACTTC. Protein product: CASSVLTSGSSYEQYF.

The CDR3 DNA reads as TGTGCCAGCAGCCCCACAGGACTAACAGAGCAGTACTTC. Amino acids: CASSPTGLTEQYF. This chain links TRBV14 with TRBJ2-7, with D possibly matching TRBD2 (6 bases). Trimming left V 4 bases short and J 7 bases short, with 14 bases between. The CDR3 spans 13 residues. Germline V gene data show CDR1 as SGHDN and CDR2 as FVKESK.

CDR3 residues: CASSVSLNTEAFF. The CDR3 DNA follows: TGTGCCAGCAGCGTATCATTGAACACTGAAGCTTTCTTT. This chain connects TRBV9 to TRBJ1-1; D is undetermined. V lost 1 base and J 0 bases, leaving 4 bases between the germline ends. CDR3 size: 13 residues. CDR1 SGDLS and CDR2 YYNGEE come from the germline V gene.

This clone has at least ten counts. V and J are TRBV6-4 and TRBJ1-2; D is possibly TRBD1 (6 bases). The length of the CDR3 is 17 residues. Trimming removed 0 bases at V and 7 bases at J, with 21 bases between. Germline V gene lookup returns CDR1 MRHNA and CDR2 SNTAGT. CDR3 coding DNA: TGTGCCAGCAGTGACTCAGGGGGGGCTCTCCGGAGGAGTGGCTACACCTTC. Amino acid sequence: CASSDSGGALRRSGYTF.

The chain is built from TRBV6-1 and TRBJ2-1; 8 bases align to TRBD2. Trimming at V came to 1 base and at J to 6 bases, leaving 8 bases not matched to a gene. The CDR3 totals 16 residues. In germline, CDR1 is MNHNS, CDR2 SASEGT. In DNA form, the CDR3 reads TGTGCCAGCAGTGAAGATCGACTAGCGATGGGCAATGAGCAGTTCTTC. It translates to CASSEDRLAMGNEQFF.

The CDR3 region has the DNA TGTGCCAGCTCACCACCGACTAGCGGGAGATACAATGAGCAGTTCTTC. Translation: CASSPPTSGRYNEQFF. The rearrangement joins TRBV18 to TRBJ2-1; 12 bases fit TRBD2. With 0 bases clipped from V and 4 bases from J, the junction kept 1 base outside the gene matches. Germline assignment: CDR1 KGHSH and CDR2 LQKENI. This CDR3 spans 16 amino acids.

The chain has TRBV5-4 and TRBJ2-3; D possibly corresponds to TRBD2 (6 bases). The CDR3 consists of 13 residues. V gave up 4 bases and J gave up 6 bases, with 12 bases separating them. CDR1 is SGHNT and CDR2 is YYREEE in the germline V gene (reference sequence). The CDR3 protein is CASSLIADDTQYF. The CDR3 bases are TGTGCCAGCAGCCTGATAGCGGATGATACGCAGTATTTT.

For the CDR3, the DNA is TGTGCCAGCAACCAATTGAGCGTAGCGCCCTACGAGCAGTACTTC. Amino acids: CASNQLSVAPYEQYF. The chain recombines TRBV28 with TRBJ2-7; TRBD2 might be the D (5 bases). CDR1 MDHEN and CDR2 SYDVKM come from the germline V gene. The V and J ends lost 7 bases and 2 bases respectively, with 18 bases between them. The length of the CDR3 is 15 residues.

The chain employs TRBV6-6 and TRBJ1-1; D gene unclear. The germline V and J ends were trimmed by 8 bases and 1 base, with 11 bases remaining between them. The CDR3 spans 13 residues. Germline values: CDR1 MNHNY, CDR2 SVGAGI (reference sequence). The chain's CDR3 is CASLPAGNTEAFF. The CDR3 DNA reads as TGTGCCAGCTTACCCGCGGGGAACACTGAAGCTTTCTTT.

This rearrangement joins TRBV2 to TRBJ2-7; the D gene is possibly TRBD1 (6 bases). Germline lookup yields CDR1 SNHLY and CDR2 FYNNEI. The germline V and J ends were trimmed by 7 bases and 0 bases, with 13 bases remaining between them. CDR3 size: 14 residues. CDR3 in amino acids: CASNRDTYSYEQYF. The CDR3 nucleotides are TGTGCCAGCAACCGGGACACCTACTCCTACGAGCAGTACTTC.

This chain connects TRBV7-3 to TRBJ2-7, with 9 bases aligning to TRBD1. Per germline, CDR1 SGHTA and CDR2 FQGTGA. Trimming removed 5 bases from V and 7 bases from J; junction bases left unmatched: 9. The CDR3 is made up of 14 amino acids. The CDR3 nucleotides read TGTGCCAGCAGCCGTGGGACAGGGATCGCGGAGCAGTACTTC. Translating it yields CASSRGTGIAEQYF.

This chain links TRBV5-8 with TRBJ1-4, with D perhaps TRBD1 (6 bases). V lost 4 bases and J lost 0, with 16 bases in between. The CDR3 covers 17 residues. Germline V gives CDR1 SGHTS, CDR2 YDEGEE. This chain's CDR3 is CASSAPDRRTTNEKLFF. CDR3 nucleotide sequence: TGTGCCAGCAGCGCCCCGGACAGACGGACAACTAATGAAAAACTGTTTTTT.

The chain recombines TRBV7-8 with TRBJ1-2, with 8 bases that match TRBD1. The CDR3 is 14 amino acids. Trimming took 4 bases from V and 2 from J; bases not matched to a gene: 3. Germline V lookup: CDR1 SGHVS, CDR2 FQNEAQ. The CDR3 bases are TGTGCCAGCAGCTCGCGGACAGGGAACTATGGCTACACCTTC. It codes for CASSSRTGNYGYTF.

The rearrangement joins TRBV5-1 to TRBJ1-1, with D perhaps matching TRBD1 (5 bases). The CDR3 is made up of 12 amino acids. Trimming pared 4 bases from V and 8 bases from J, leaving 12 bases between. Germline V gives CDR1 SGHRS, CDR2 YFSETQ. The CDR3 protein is CASSVPDREAFF. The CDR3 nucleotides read TGCGCCAGCAGCGTACCTGACAGAGAAGCTTTCTTT.